The next 19 T cell receptor beta chains were all read from a single sample in a study of a mutant IDH1 vaccine in newly diagnosed glioma. Time point given: week 11, during vaccination. Alongside topical imiquimod, each dose of vaccine comprised 300 ug of mutant IDH1 20-mer peptide. TCRdb's table, derived via immunoSEQ multiplex PCR, lists solely in-frame clones and lacks some. The sample includes about 35,000 clones, under 90% of them seen just once. These receptors have no known antigen. The sequencing here drew on peripheral blood mononuclear cells (PBMCs), taken from a glioma patient whose treatment included an IDH1 peptide vaccine. These receptors were taken from a woman aged 30 to 39 with glioma. Some clones in this sample may be carry-over from other donors' samples.

V usage is TRBV5-4 and J usage is TRBJ2-1, with D perhaps matching TRBD2 (5 bases). Per the germline V gene, CDR1 is SGHNT and CDR2 is YYREEE (reference sequence). The CDR3 totals 12 residues. The V end was cut by 6 bases, the J end by 5 bases, with 9 bases between. The CDR3 sequence is CASIGGNNEQFF. CDR3 sequence (DNA): TGTGCCAGCATTGGAGGTAACAATGAGCAGTTCTTC.

The chain employs TRBV29-1 and TRBJ2-1; TRBD1 is a possible D gene (5 bases). Germline-derived CDR1 and CDR2 are SQVTM and ANQGSEA. The CDR3 length is 13 residues. Trimming stripped 3 bases from V and 2 bases from J, with 8 bases between. In DNA form, the CDR3 reads TGCAGCGTTGATTCCAGGGCCTACAATGAGCAGTTCTTC. It is translated as CSVDSRAYNEQFF.

A few counts support this clone. The chain has TRBV6-1 and TRBJ1-1, with 9 bases lining up with TRBD1. The germline V gene has CDR1 MNHNS and CDR2 SASEGT. Losses at the gene ends were 6 bases for V and 3 bases for J; bases not matched to a gene: 2. CDR3 length equals 13 residues. Here the CDR3 DNA reads TGTGCCAGCAGCCGGACAGGGGACACTGAAGCTTTCTTT. Translation gives CASSRTGDTEAFF.

The CDR3 region is CASSSPWSTDTQYF. The CDR3 DNA follows: TGTGCCAGCAGTTCTCCGTGGAGCACAGATACGCAGTATTTT. The chain links TRBV27 to TRBJ2-3, with D unresolved. The CDR3 totals 14 residues. V was shortened by 4 bases and J by 0 bases, with 8 bases between the two germline ends. The germline gives CDR1 MNHEY, CDR2 SMNVEV (reference sequence).

The chain carries TRBV6-6 and TRBJ2-7; D possibly corresponds to TRBD2 (5 bases). Trimming removed 6 bases at V and 0 bases at J, with 15 bases between. The germline V gene encodes CDR1 MNHNY and CDR2 SVGAGI (reference sequence). This CDR3 spans 15 amino acids. As DNA, the CDR3 is TGTGCCAGCAGCCGCGGGTGGCCACGCTCCTACGAGCAGTACTTC. Protein: CASSRGWPRSYEQYF.

DNA of the CDR3: TGTGCCAGCATCTTCAGCAGCGGGCAGCCCCAGCATTTT. Its translation: CASIFSSGQPQHF. The V and J genes are TRBV6-6 and TRBJ1-5; D is unclear. The CDR3 is 13 residues long. Germline V gene sequence: CDR1 MNHNY, CDR2 SVGAGI (reference sequence). The V gene lost 7 bases and the J gene lost 7 bases, with 14 bases spanning the gap.

The chain employs TRBV2 and TRBJ2-5; TRBD1 agrees at 7 bases. The CDR3 covers 15 residues. Trimming cost V 4 bases and J 5 bases; bases outside gene matches: 10. CDR1 and CDR2 (germline): SNHLY, FYNNEI. CDR3 DNA sequence: TGTGCCAGCAGTGGGGACAGAGGGGCCTTTGAGACCCAGTACTTC. Translated: CASSGDRGAFETQYF.

This clone was recorded once. V is TRBV28 and J is TRBJ2-1; 8 positions match TRBD2. The CDR3 totals 20 residues. Trimming removed 3 bases from V and 8 bases from J; junction bases left unmatched: 24. CDR1 and CDR2 (germline): MDHEN, SYDVKM. The CDR3 DNA follows: TGTGCCAGCAGTTTCGGGAGGGTATTTGGTTCGGGGAGGGCCTGGTATGAGCAGTTCTTC. Translated, it gives CASSFGRVFGSGRAWYEQFF. Filled out from reference TRBV28 and TRBJ2-1, the complete variable domain reads DVKVTQSSRYLVKRTGEKVFLECVQDMDHENMFWYRQDPGLGLRLIYFSYDVKMKEKGDIPEGYSVSREKKERFSLILESASTNQTSMYLCASSFGRVFGSGRAWYEQFFGPGTRLTVL.

The gene calls are TRBV6-1 and TRBJ2-1, with TRBD2 identical over 13 bases. The V gene end was trimmed by 4 bases and the J gene end by 7 bases; junction bases not matched to a gene: 1. The CDR3 has 14 amino acids. Germline CDR1 MNHNS, CDR2 SASEGT. The DNA for the CDR3 is TGTGCCAGCAGTGTGACTAGCGGGAGGAATGAGCAGTTCTTC. Amino acid sequence: CASSVTSGRNEQFF.

The CDR3 loop is CAIRDLQETQYF. In DNA, the CDR3 is TGTGCCATCAGGGACCTACAAGAGACCCAGTACTTC. The chain employs TRBV10-3 and TRBJ2-5, with unresolved D. V was pared by 6 bases and J by 2 bases, with 7 bases between. The CDR3 is 12 residues long. The V gene's germline CDR1 is ENHRY and CDR2 SYGVKD.

J is TRBJ1-2 and V is TRBV2, with 10 positions matching TRBD1. J gave up 4 bases and V 3 bases, and 5 bases lay outside the gene matches. Looked up from germline, CDR1 is SNHLY and CDR2 is FYNNEI. This CDR3 is built from 15 residues. CDR3 DNA: TGTGCCAGCAGTGACGGGACAGGGGCGGGCTATGGCTACACCTTC. It specifies CASSDGTGAGYGYTF.

V gene TRBV7-2 combines with J gene TRBJ1-1; D remains ambiguous. V lost 5 bases to trimming and J lost 7 bases, with 11 bases between them. In germline, CDR1 is SGHTA, CDR2 FQGNSA. The length of the CDR3 is 12 residues. CDR3 residues: CASSPTRYEAFF. DNA for the CDR3: TGTGCCAGCAGCCCAACAAGGTATGAAGCTTTCTTT.

The chain links TRBV6-5 to TRBJ1-1; D unclear. Per germline, CDR1 MNHEY and CDR2 SVGAGI. This CDR3 spans 12 amino acids. Deletions cut 4 bases from V and 0 bases from J, with 3 bases between. The CDR3 coding sequence is TGTGCCAGCAGTTCAGTGAACACTGAAGCTTTCTTT. Translated: CASSSVNTEAFF.

The chain recombines TRBV7-9 with TRBJ2-7; TRBD2 matches at 10 bases. This CDR3 region has 14 residues. Germline V gives CDR1 SEHNR, CDR2 FQNEAQ (reference sequence). Trimming took 2 bases from V and 7 from J; bases not matched to a gene: 5. In nucleotides, the CDR3 is TGTGCCAGCAGCTTATGGGCTAGCGGGAGTGAGCAGTACTTC. It encodes CASSLWASGSEQYF.

This chain's CDR3 is CASSIQGASGYTF. The CDR3 coding sequence is TGTGCCAGCAGCATACAGGGGGCGAGTGGCTACACCTTC. This chain links TRBV6-5 with TRBJ1-2, with TRBD1 matching 9 bases. CDR1 and CDR2 from the germline V gene are MNHEY and SVGAGI. The CDR3 contains 13 residues. V was clipped by 6 bases and J by 7 bases; unmatched bases: 6.

This clone was recorded once. The chain carries TRBV19 and TRBJ1-1, with D possibly matching TRBD1 (5 bases). CDR1 LNHDA and CDR2 SQIVND come from the germline V gene (reference sequence). The V end was cut by 2 bases, the J end by 5 bases, with 12 bases between. The CDR3 is made up of 14 amino acids. The CDR3 DNA is TGTGCCAGTAGTATAACCCTACGGACAACTGAAGCTTTCTTT. Translating gives CASSITLRTTEAFF.

The chain uses TRBV6-5 and TRBJ1-5; D possibly corresponds to TRBD1 (6 bases). The CDR3 sequence is 14 residues long. Germline V lookup: CDR1 MNHEY, CDR2 SVGAGI. Trimming stripped 0 bases from V and 5 bases from J, with 8 bases between. For the CDR3, the DNA is TGTGCCAGCAGTTACTCGGGGGCGGATCAGCCCCAGCATTTT. Its translation: CASSYSGADQPQHF.

V usage is TRBV28 and J usage is TRBJ1-5; no reliable D call. The CDR3 contains 17 residues. Per the germline V gene, CDR1 is MDHEN and CDR2 is SYDVKM. V lost 7 bases and J lost 0, with 19 bases in between. CDR3 amino acids: CASTLRVRPDSNQPQHF. The CDR3 DNA reads as TGTGCCAGCACTCTCCGGGTCAGGCCCGATAGCAATCAGCCCCAGCATTTT.

The CDR3 DNA follows: TGTGCCAGCAGCGGGGATCCGGGAGGGAGGAACACTGAAGCTTTCTTT. Its translation is CASSGDPGGRNTEAFF. This chain connects TRBV9 to TRBJ1-1, with no clear D. The CDR3 is 16 amino acids. With 3 bases removed from V and 1 base from J, the gap between germline ends came to 16 bases. CDR1 is SGDLS, CDR2 YYNGEE, per germline.